These 13 T cell receptor beta chains were all obtained from the same sample, sequenced in a study of cytomegalovirus exposure and HLA in healthy donors. Use of 60 Vbeta and 13 Jbeta primers characterized the PCR. Libraries were prepared by immunoSEQ multiplex PCR; TCRdb keeps only in-frame clonotypes and omits some of them. The data contain roughly 150,000 clones, about 85% of them singletons. The sample was PBMCs. These TCRs come from a woman younger than 30 in good health and CMV-seronegative.

This clone was detected only once. This chain connects TRBV28 to TRBJ2-7, with TRBD1 matching over 12 bases. Unmatched junction bases numbered 13, after V lost 10 bases and J lost 12 bases. CDR1 is MDHEN, CDR2 SYDVKM, per germline. The CDR3 has 13 amino acids. The CDR3 bases are TGTGCCATTAAGGGACAGGGGGCTATGGTTGGGTACTTC. Its protein product is CAIKGQGAMVGYF. The variable domain in full, with the rest retrieved from reference TRBV28 and TRBJ2-7, is DVKVTQSSRYLVKRTGEKVFLECVQDMDHENMFWYRQDPGLGLRLIYFSYDVKMKEKGDIPEGYSVSREKKERFSLILESASTNQTSMYLCAIKGQGAMVGYFGPGTRLTVT.

The chain combines TRBV19 with TRBJ1-2; a weak D match, TRBD1 (6 bases). Germline assignment: CDR1 LNHDA and CDR2 SQIVND (reference sequence). With 3 bases removed from V and 4 bases from J, the gap between germline ends came to 18 bases. This CDR3 is 16 amino acids long. CDR3 amino acids: CASSMLPGQSSYGYTF. CDR3 coding DNA: TGTGCCAGTAGTATGCTCCCCGGACAGTCTAGCTATGGCTACACCTTC.

This chain uses TRBV5-1 with TRBJ2-5, with D possibly TRBD2 on 5 matching bases. This CDR3 is built from 14 residues. The germline CDR1 and CDR2 sequences are SGHRS and YFSETQ. Between the trimmed V and J ends, which lost 2 bases and 3 bases, there was a span of 11 bases. CDR3 sequence reads: CASSFVGDKETQYF. Here the CDR3 DNA reads TGCGCCAGCAGCTTCGTCGGGGATAAAGAGACCCAGTACTTC.

The chain couples TRBV7-8 to TRBJ1-4, with D unresolved. Germline assignment: CDR1 SGHVS and CDR2 FQNEAQ. CDR3 length: 15 amino acids. Trimming took 1 base from V and 2 from J, leaving 8 bases between them. The CDR3 nucleotides are TGTGCCAGCAGCTTAGGAGGGCGGACTAATGAAAAACTGTTTTTT. Residues: CASSLGGRTNEKLFF. Full variable domain (remainder filled in from reference TRBV7-8 and TRBJ1-4): GAGVSQSPRYKVAKRGQDVALRCDPISGHVSLFWYQQALGQGPEFLTYFQNEAQLDKSGLPSDRFFAERPEGSVSTLKIQRTQQEDSAVYLCASSLGGRTNEKLFFGSGTQLSVL.

The V call is TRBV7-2, the J call TRBJ1-2; 12 bases agree with TRBD1. The V segment lost 2 bases and the J segment 4 bases; nucleotides outside the gene matches: 8. The CDR3 length is 17 residues. The V gene's germline CDR1 is SGHTA and CDR2 FQGNSA. CDR3 loop: CASSLTSGTGGFYGYTF. In DNA form, the CDR3 reads TGTGCCAGCAGCTTAACTTCCGGGACAGGGGGCTTCTATGGCTACACCTTC.

This chain connects TRBV28 to TRBJ2-3; 12 bases are a match to TRBD2. V shed 6 bases and J 2 bases; nucleotides not matched to a gene: 9. Germline loops: CDR1 MDHEN, CDR2 SYDVKM. The CDR3 spans 17 residues. CDR3 amino acids: CASSPRTSGEYTDTQYF. DNA of the CDR3: TGTGCCAGCAGCCCCCGGACTAGCGGGGAGTACACAGATACGCAGTATTTT.

This chain connects TRBV27 to TRBJ1-4; TRBD1 is a possible D gene (5 bases). The V gene lost 3 bases and the J gene lost 10 bases, with 15 bases spanning the gap. The germline V gene has CDR1 MNHEY and CDR2 SMNVEV (reference sequence). The CDR3 sequence is 14 residues long. The DNA for the CDR3 is TGTGCCAGCAGTTTCAGGGCCCCCGTGGGAAAACTGTTTTTT. Protein product: CASSFRAPVGKLFF.

The chain uses TRBV28 and TRBJ2-1; TRBD2 matches at 13 bases. Germline V gene data show CDR1 as MDHEN and CDR2 as SYDVKM. The CDR3 length is 17 residues. The V and J ends lost 5 bases and 8 bases, in that order; junction bases with no gene match: 12. CDR3 loop: CASSRRELAGGGDEQFF. For the CDR3, the DNA is TGTGCCAGCAGTCGTAGAGAACTAGCGGGAGGGGGGGATGAGCAGTTCTTC.

Concerning this clone: The junction differs from germline at one of its ends, possibly a read error. This chain joins TRBV7-9 and TRBJ1-2; D not resolved. There are 11 residues in the CDR3. CDR1 and CDR2 (germline): SEHNR, FQNEAQ (reference sequence). The CDR3 region has the DNA TGTTCCAGCAGCCCCGGACTCGGCTACACCTTC. Its protein product is CSSSPGLGYTF.

The chain combines TRBV29-1 with TRBJ2-1; 9 nucleotides align to TRBD2. CDR3 length: 13 amino acids. CDR1 SQVTM and CDR2 ANQGSEA come from the germline V gene. V lost 7 bases, J lost 3 bases, and 4 bases stayed unmatched. The CDR3 DNA reads as TGCAGCGCCGAGACTAGCGGCTACAATGAGCAGTTCTTC. Its protein product is CSAETSGYNEQFF.

V usage is TRBV4-2 and J usage is TRBJ2-5; D possibly corresponds to TRBD1 (5 bases). Trimming removed 0 bases at V and 2 bases at J, with 7 bases between. Germline V gene data show CDR1 as LGHNA and CDR2 as YNFKEQ. This CDR3 is 14 amino acids long. The CDR3 sequence: CASSQEAGQETQYF. In DNA, the CDR3 is TGTGCCAGCAGCCAAGAAGCAGGGCAAGAGACCCAGTACTTC.

The chain combines TRBV6-5 with TRBJ1-3, with TRBD1 as a possible D gene (6 bases). The length of the CDR3 is 16 residues. Trimming stripped 4 bases from V and 3 bases from J, with 16 bases between. Germline loops: CDR1 MNHEY, CDR2 SVGAGI. The CDR3 DNA follows: TGTGCCAGCAGTTCGATCGCAGGGGCAGGTGGAAACACCATATATTTT. Its translation is CASSSIAGAGGNTIYF.

V usage is TRBV30 and J usage is TRBJ2-3, with TRBD2 matching over 7 bases. The germline V gene encodes CDR1 GTSNPN and CDR2 SVGIG (reference sequence). The V segment lost 8 bases and the J segment 0 bases; nucleotides outside the gene matches: 5. CDR3 length: 13 amino acids. The CDR3 is CARAGASTDTQYF. The CDR3 nucleotides read TGTGCCCGGGCGGGAGCTAGCACAGATACGCAGTATTTT.